Each of the 18 T cell receptor beta chains below was sequenced from the same sample in a study of T-cell memory formation after mild COVID-19. Using its own MiXCR run on the 5' RACE reads, TCRdb lists one record per CDR3 protein. The sample shows hundreds of thousands of distinct CDR3 sequences, roughly 8.2% of them seen only once. The sequenced sample consisted of PBMCs or a T cell subset sorted from them (not recorded which). These receptors originate from a man aged 18 to 35 who had mild COVID-19 (a few samples of this study predate the infection). Cell type and time point are not known.

The gene calls are TRBV6-6 and TRBJ2-1, with 10 bases lining up with TRBD2. Germline V lookup: CDR1 MNHNY, CDR2 SVGAGI (reference sequence). The CDR3 covers 14 residues. Trimming at V came to 6 bases and at J to 8 bases, leaving 7 bases not matched to a gene. In DNA form, the CDR3 reads TGTGCCAGCAGCAAGCGGGGGGGCAAGGATGAGCAGTTCTTC. It yields the protein CASSKRGGKDEQFF.

This chain joins TRBV10-2 and TRBJ2-5; D unclear. The CDR3 covers 12 residues. Per germline, CDR1 WSHSY and CDR2 SAAADI. The ends were cut back, 3 bases at V and 5 bases at J, with 7 bases in the middle. This CDR3 reads CASSDHTETQYF. The DNA for the CDR3 is TGCGCCAGCAGTGACCACACGGAGACCCAGTACTTC.

This clonotype was counted a few times. The genes are TRBV12-3 or TRBV12-4 and TRBJ2-7; 9 bases fit TRBD1. The CDR3 is 15 amino acids. The V gene end was trimmed by 11 bases and the J gene end by 0 bases; junction bases not matched to a gene: 11. The CDR3 protein is CAGGTRDRDSYEQYV. CDR3 bases: TGTGCCGGGGGGACTCGGGACAGGGACTCCTACGAGCAGTACGTC.

The table lists this clonotype with many counts. V and J are TRBV2 and TRBJ1-5; D is perhaps TRBD1 (5 bases). The germline CDR1 and CDR2 sequences are SNHLY and FYNNEI. Trimming stripped 3 bases from V and 0 bases from J, with 6 bases between. The length of the CDR3 is 14 residues. The CDR3 DNA is TGTGCCAGCAGTGACAGGGATAGCAATCAGCCCCAGCATTTT. It specifies CASSDRDSNQPQHF.

The chain joins TRBV10-3 to TRBJ2-3; 10 bases line up with TRBD2. Germline CDR1 and CDR2: ENHRY and SYGVKD. CDR3 length: 15 amino acids. Germline trimming cut 5 bases from V and 3 bases from J; bases unmatched to any gene: 5. CDR3 coding DNA: TGTGCCATCAGTCAAGGACTAGCGGCTACAGATACGCAGTATTTT. Translated, it gives CAISQGLAATDTQYF.

This chain uses TRBV20-1 with TRBJ1-1; D is unresolved. CDR1 and CDR2 from the germline V gene are DFQATT and SNEGSKA (reference sequence). The germline V and J ends were trimmed by 6 bases and 6 bases, with 23 bases remaining between them. The CDR3 runs to 15 residues. CDR3 loop: CSADILGGETAEAFF. CDR3 nucleotides: TGCAGTGCAGACATATTAGGTGGTGAGACTGCTGAAGCTTTCTTT.

This clonotype was counted between two and nine times. This rearrangement joins TRBV11-3 to TRBJ2-3; TRBD2 agrees at 8 bases. The J segment lost 4 bases and the V segment lost 5 bases, leaving 5 bases of the junction unmatched. This CDR3 spans 14 amino acids. In germline, CDR1 is SGHNT, CDR2 YENEEA. Here the CDR3 DNA reads TGTGCCAGCAGCCGGGGGGGCCAGGCAGATACGCAGTATTTT. This sequence encodes CASSRGGQADTQYF.

This clonotype came up many times. The gene calls are TRBV11-2 and TRBJ2-1; either TRBD1 or TRBD2 may supply D (6 bases each). The germline V gene has CDR1 SGHAT and CDR2 FQNNGV. This CDR3 is 16 amino acids long. Trimming cost V 1 base and J 9 bases, with 19 bases left between them. CDR3 DNA: TGTGCCAGCAGCTTAGGGAGATCGGGGGCGCGGAGTGAGCAGTTCTTC. Translation: CASSLGRSGARSEQFF.

The chain couples TRBV5-1 to TRBJ2-7; possibly TRBD1 for D (6 bases). The V and J ends lost 2 bases and 5 bases respectively, with 14 bases between them. Looked up from germline, CDR1 is SGHRS and CDR2 is YFSETQ. CDR3 length: 14 residues. This chain's CDR3 is CASSLTGWVNEQYF. The CDR3, as DNA: TGCGCCAGCAGCTTAACAGGGTGGGTCAACGAGCAGTACTTC.

On this clonotype: A junction end diverges from the germline sequence, so it may reflect a read error. The chain links TRBV2 to TRBJ1-5; the D is unclear. The CDR3 is made up of 15 amino acids. Germline V gene lookup returns CDR1 SNHLY and CDR2 FYNNEI. The CDR3 DNA is TGTGACAGCAGCCTATGGACGAAGAGCAATCAGCCCCAGCATTTT. Translation gives CDSSLWTKSNQPQHF.

This chain uses TRBV7-3 with TRBJ1-1; D call uncertain. This CDR3 has 13 residues. The ends were cut back, 1 base at V and 4 bases at J, with 7 bases in the middle. Germline CDR1 reads SGHTA; CDR2 reads FQGTGA. The CDR3 loop is CASSLKGGTEAFF. The CDR3 DNA reads TGTGCCAGCAGCTTAAAGGGTGGCACTGAAGCTTTCTTT.

This clonotype was counted ten times or more. The J gene is TRBJ2-5, the V gene TRBV5-5; 7 positions match TRBD2. Germline loops: CDR1 SGHKS, CDR2 YYEKEE (reference sequence). The V gene end was trimmed by 3 bases and the J gene end by 3 bases; junction bases not matched to a gene: 8. This CDR3 is 15 amino acids long. In DNA, the CDR3 is TGTGCCAGCAGCTCGTGGGGGGGTGCCAAAGAGACCCAGTACTTC. Amino acid sequence: CASSSWGGAKETQYF. Drawing the rest from reference TRBV5-5 and TRBJ2-5, the complete variable domain is DAGVTQSPTHLIKTRGQQVTLRCSPISGHKSVSWYQQVLGQGPQFIFQYYEKEERGRGNFPDRFSARQFPNYSSELNVNALLLGDSALYLCASSSWGGAKETQYFGPGTRLLVL.

This clonotype was recorded at least ten times. The rearrangement uses TRBV4-3 and TRBJ2-7; D uncertain. The CDR3 length is 11 residues. Germline loops: CDR1 LGHNA, CDR2 YSLEER. V was pared by 1 base and J by 5 bases, with 3 bases between. DNA for the CDR3: TGCGCCAGCAGCCAAGGCAACGAGCAGTACTTC. Protein product: CASSQGNEQYF.

The rearrangement uses TRBV6-5 and TRBJ1-2, with D hard to call. CDR1 is MNHEY, CDR2 SVGAGI, per germline. V gave up 6 bases and J gave up 5 bases, with 13 bases separating them. This CDR3 contains 13 residues. The CDR3 loop is CASSKPGVYGYTF. Written as DNA, the CDR3 is TGTGCCAGCAGCAAGCCCGGGGTATATGGCTACACCTTC.

There are many counts of this clonotype. The chain joins TRBV7-2 to TRBJ2-1; possible D gene TRBD1, 5 bases. The CDR3 runs to 15 residues. Looked up from germline, CDR1 is SGHTA and CDR2 is FQGNSA. V lost 1 base to trimming and J lost 5 bases, with 12 bases between them. CDR3 sequence: CASSLVVTDNNEQFF. CDR3 nucleotide sequence: TGTGCCAGCAGCTTAGTTGTGACAGACAACAATGAGCAGTTCTTC.

The CDR3 nucleotides are TGCGCCAGCAGCACAAGGGCAGGCCCGACACACTCACCCCTCCACTTT. Protein: CASSTRAGPTHSPLHF. This chain uses TRBV4-1 with TRBJ1-6; D gene uncertain. V lost 5 bases to trimming and J lost 10 bases, with 21 bases between them. The CDR3 covers 16 residues. Germline-derived CDR1 and CDR2 are MGHRA and YSYEKL.

This clonotype was seen more than once but under ten times. This chain joins TRBV6-5 and TRBJ2-4; TRBD1 agrees at 8 bases. Trimming cost V 8 bases and J 7 bases; bases outside gene matches: 13. From germline, CDR1 is MNHEY and CDR2 SVGAGI. The CDR3 covers 15 residues. The CDR3: CASSLGGQGGNIQYF. The CDR3 DNA is TGTGCCAGCTCCTTGGGAGGACAGGGAGGTAACATTCAGTACTTC.

The chain carries TRBV12-5 and TRBJ2-7; no reliable D call. Trimming removed 8 bases at V and 0 bases at J, with 17 bases between. The germline V gene has CDR1 LGHNT and CDR2 FRNRAP. CDR3 size: 15 residues. CDR3 residues: CASYSTLPNSYEQYV. The CDR3 nucleotides read TGTGCTAGTTACTCTACCCTTCCCAACTCCTACGAGCAGTACGTC.